This entry describes one T cell receptor (beta chain). The antigen is undetermined. This entry comes from a study of T cells in Graves' hyperthyroidism and ophthalmopathy. Uncontrolled infection, other autoimmune disease, pregnancy or lactation excluded patients. General observations from the study: Median prediction lead before ophthalmopathy onset was 6.5 months with the model.

Amplified regions were TCR beta CDR3 sequences from RNA transcripts. HTBI primers were used for first-round RT-PCR of the TCR CDR3. TCRdb reanalysed the multiplex PCR reads using MiXCR and keeps one entry per CDR3 protein. The repertoire holds some 500,000 distinct CDR3 sequences, with roughly 14% as singletons. Germline values: CDR1 SGHRS, CDR2 YFSETQ. The trim removed 0 bases at V and 7 bases at J, leaving 12 bases unmatched. The length of the CDR3 is 17 residues. The clonotype comes from a woman in her late teens or twenties with Graves' hyperthyroidism. This chain links TRBV5-1 with TRBJ2-1, with 8 bases matching TRBD1. The sequenced material came from blood. CDR3 sequence reads: CASSLGPTTGETNEQFF. CDR3 nucleotide sequence: TGCGCCAGCAGCTTGGGGCCTACGACAGGGGAGACGAATGAGCAGTTCTTC.